A single sample is the source of the 25 T cell receptor beta chains below, sequenced in a study of blood T cell repertoires in COVID-19. TCRdb keeps only in-frame clones here, not all; method: immunoSEQ multiplex PCR. This table holds more than 250,000 clones, about 84% found once. The sequenced sample consisted of peripheral blood. These receptors all come from a woman aged 45-65 years with acute or convalescent COVID-19.

The rearrangement uses TRBV30 and TRBJ2-6, with 8 nucleotides matching TRBD1. The CDR3 spans 17 residues. Losses at the gene ends were 3 bases for V and 0 bases for J; bases not matched to a gene: 7. Per germline, CDR1 GTSNPN and CDR2 SVGIG (reference sequence). The CDR3 region is CAWSRDRLFSGANVLTF. CDR3 coding DNA: TGTGCCTGGAGCCGGGACAGGTTATTCTCTGGGGCCAACGTCCTGACTTTC.

This chain joins TRBV21-1 and TRBJ1-2. TRBV21-1 has pseudogene status. The CDR3 runs to 14 residues. The CDR3 DNA follows: TGTGCCAGCAGCAAAGCCGGGATGGACTATGGCTACACCTTC. Translated: CASSKAGMDYGYTF.

This clone has a single count. The V call is TRBV7-2, the J call TRBJ2-5; D gene unclear. The CDR3 runs 12 residues. Per the germline V gene, CDR1 is SGHTA and CDR2 is FQGNSA. With 5 bases removed from V and 0 bases from J, the gap between germline ends came to 4 bases. CDR3 bases: TGTGCCAGCAGCAACTACCAAGAGACCCAGTACTTC. This translates into CASSNYQETQYF.

In nucleotides, the CDR3 is TGTGCCAGCTCACCGGCGGTTACCGGGGAGCTGTTTTTT. Translated, it gives CASSPAVTGELFF. The rearrangement joins TRBV18 to TRBJ2-2; D ambiguous. Germline CDR1 reads KGHSH; CDR2 reads LQKENI. Deletions cut 3 bases from V and 5 bases from J, with 7 bases between. The CDR3 runs 13 residues.

The genes are TRBV5-4 and TRBJ2-7, with 9 bases fitting TRBD2. V lost 3 bases, J lost 5 bases, and 6 bases stayed unmatched. Germline loops: CDR1 SGHNT, CDR2 YYREEE (reference sequence). The CDR3 has 14 residues. CDR3 coding DNA: TGTGCCAGCAGCTCACCGGGACTAGCTGACGAGCAGTACTTC. Protein product: CASSSPGLADEQYF.

The chain recombines TRBV24-1 with TRBJ1-5; the match to TRBD1 covers 11 bases. Germline lookup yields CDR1 KGHDR and CDR2 SFDVKD. Trimming cost V 2 bases and J 5 bases; bases outside gene matches: 16. The CDR3 totals 20 residues. The CDR3: CATSDSSGTGGLGRYQPQHF. CDR3 nucleotides: TGTGCCACCAGTGATTCATCCGGGACAGGGGGGTTAGGTAGATATCAGCCCCAGCATTTT.

J is TRBJ1-1 and V is TRBV5-5; unclear D gene. V lost 2 bases and J 1 base, leaving 9 bases between the germline ends. Germline V gene data show CDR1 as SGHKS and CDR2 as YYEKEE (reference sequence). The CDR3 loop spans 14 amino acids. The CDR3 sequence is CASSLAVENTEAFF. Here the CDR3 DNA reads TGTGCCAGCAGCTTAGCCGTAGAGAACACTGAAGCTTTCTTT. Supplemented by reference TRBV5-5 and TRBJ1-1, the full variable domain reads DAGVTQSPTHLIKTRGQQVTLRCSPISGHKSVSWYQQVLGQGPQFIFQYYEKEERGRGNFPDRFSARQFPNYSSELNVNALLLGDSALYLCASSLAVENTEAFFGQGTRLTVV.

This chain connects TRBV3-1 (or the pseudogene TRBV3-2) to TRBJ1-1; the D gene is possibly TRBD1 (5 bases). Germline CDR1 is LGHDT and CDR2 is YNNKEL (reference sequence). V lost 1 base to trimming and J lost 8 bases, with 17 bases between them. This CDR3 spans 15 amino acids. The CDR3 region is CASSQVPSQGSEAFF. Written as DNA, the CDR3 is TGTGCCAGCAGCCAAGTCCCGAGCCAGGGCTCCGAAGCTTTCTTT.

The chain employs TRBV2 and TRBJ1-2, with 7 bases identical to TRBD1. The CDR3 is 17 residues long. Germline V gene data show CDR1 as SNHLY and CDR2 as FYNNEI. J was trimmed by 5 bases and V by 0 bases; bases with no gene match: 12. CDR3 sequence: CASSEALNRGLRYGYTF. DNA of the CDR3: TGTGCCAGCAGTGAAGCGTTAAACAGGGGCCTCCGGTATGGCTACACCTTC.

The chain combines TRBV6-5 with TRBJ1-1, with D maybe TRBD1 (5 bases). Between the trimmed V and J ends, which lost 6 bases and 1 base, there was a span of 12 bases. From germline, CDR1 is MNHEY and CDR2 SVGAGI. This CDR3 comprises 14 residues. The CDR3 region has the DNA TGTGCCAGCAGCTCCTTTCAGGGGAACACTGAAGCTTTCTTT. It translates to CASSSFQGNTEAFF.

V usage is TRBV7-2 and J usage is TRBJ1-6; maybe TRBD1 (6 bases). V lost 1 base, J lost 0 bases, and 16 bases lay in between. CDR3 length: 19 residues. The germline V gene has CDR1 SGHTA and CDR2 FQGNSA. The CDR3 coding sequence is TGTGCCAGCAGCTTAGGGCAGGGGAGTAGAAGCTCCTATAATTCACCCCTCCACTTT. It translates to CASSLGQGSRSSYNSPLHF.

This chain joins TRBV4-2 and TRBJ2-7; 9 positions agree with TRBD2. Trimming took 4 bases from V and 4 from J; bases not matched to a gene: 17. The CDR3 is 18 residues long. The germline CDR1 and CDR2 sequences are LGHNA and YNFKEQ. This chain's CDR3 is CASSPGSSYSGSLYEQYF. The CDR3 DNA follows: TGTGCCAGCAGCCCCGGATCCTCTTATAGCGGGAGCTTATACGAGCAGTACTTC.

V is TRBV19 and J is TRBJ1-4; D is possibly TRBD1 (6 bases). Germline CDR1 and CDR2: LNHDA and SQIVND (reference sequence). There are 13 residues in the CDR3. Trimming removed 7 bases from V and 2 bases from J, with 8 bases in between. In DNA, the CDR3 is TGTGCCAGTAAGAGGGGGACTAATGAAAAACTGTTTTTT. It is translated as CASKRGTNEKLFF. The full variable domain, rest sourced from reference TRBV19 and TRBJ1-4, is DGGITQSPKYLFRKEGQNVTLSCEQNLNHDAMYWYRQDPGQGLRLIYYSQIVNDFQKGDIAEGYSVSREKKESFPLTVTSAQKNPTAFYLCASKRGTNEKLFFGSGTQLSVL.

The rearrangement joins TRBV5-4 to TRBJ2-7, with TRBD2 matching over 10 bases. Germline V gene lookup returns CDR1 SGHNT and CDR2 YYREEE (reference sequence). The CDR3 is 15 amino acids. V trimming: 0 bases; J trimming: 3 bases; junction bases outside the gene matches: 3. CDR3 in amino acids: CASSLGTSGNYEQYF. CDR3 nucleotides: TGTGCCAGCAGCTTGGGGACTAGCGGTAACTACGAGCAGTACTTC.

The V call is TRBV6-5, the J call TRBJ1-6; 7 bases match TRBD1. Germline V gene sequence: CDR1 MNHEY, CDR2 SVGAGI. The CDR3 length is 14 residues. The ends lost 6 bases at V and 7 bases at J; junction bases unmatched: 6. The CDR3 coding sequence is TGTGCCAGCAGCCCAGGACAGGTAAATTCACCCCTCCACTTT. It specifies CASSPGQVNSPLHF.

This clone showed up many times. The chain employs TRBV3-1 (or the pseudogene TRBV3-2) and TRBJ2-6; TRBD2 is a possible D gene (5 bases). The CDR3 has 21 residues. CDR1 LGHDT and CDR2 YNNKEL come from the germline V gene (reference sequence). Trimming stripped 0 bases from V and 0 bases from J, with 21 bases between. The CDR3 here is CASSQDIGGWLALSGANVLTF. The CDR3 nucleotides read TGTGCCAGCAGCCAAGATATAGGTGGATGGCTAGCCCTCTCTGGGGCCAACGTCCTGACTTTC.

This chain links TRBV28 with TRBJ2-7, with 10 nucleotides matching TRBD1. The CDR3 consists of 16 residues. CDR1 MDHEN and CDR2 SYDVKM come from the germline V gene. The ends lost 5 bases at V and 3 bases at J; junction bases unmatched: 10. The CDR3 nucleotides are TGTGCCAGCAGTATCGTGTGGGACAGGGGTTACTACGAGCAGTACTTC. Its protein is CASSIVWDRGYYEQYF.

The chain combines TRBV16 with TRBJ2-7; D perhaps matches TRBD2 (6 bases). The CDR3 totals 19 residues. Deletions cut 1 base from V and 2 bases from J, with 24 bases between. Per the germline V gene, CDR1 is KGHSY and CDR2 is FQNENV. As DNA, the CDR3 is TGTGCCAGCAGCCAATTTTCGACTAGATCCACGAGTTCCGCCTACGAGCAGTACTTC. It codes for CASSQFSTRSTSSAYEQYF.

The table lists this clone with a few counts. The chain is built from TRBV21-1 and TRBJ1-1; the D call in the table, TRBD1, was not verified against the DNA. TRBV21-1 is listed as a pseudogene. CDR3 length: 14 residues. The CDR3 is CASSKQGPDTEAFF. The CDR3 DNA is TGTGCCAGCAGCAAACAGGGGCCGGACACTGAAGCTTTCTTT.

This rearrangement joins TRBV7-6 to TRBJ2-2, with 8 bases fitting TRBD2. V trimming: 2 bases; J trimming: 1 base; junction bases outside the gene matches: 3. The CDR3 length is 16 residues. The germline CDR1 and CDR2 sequences are SGHVS and FNYEAQ. Here the CDR3 DNA reads TGTGCCAGCAGCTTACTCACTAGCGGGAACACCGGGGAGCTGTTTTTT. Residues: CASSLLTSGNTGELFF.

The genes are TRBV7-6 and TRBJ2-1; D might be TRBD1 (6 bases). Germline CDR1 reads SGHVS; CDR2 reads FNYEAQ. CDR3 length: 16 amino acids. V was shortened by 5 bases and J by 5 bases, with 19 bases between the two germline ends. This CDR3 is CASSLLDRESHNEQFF. The CDR3 coding sequence is TGTGCCAGCAGCCTACTGGACAGAGAGTCCCACAATGAGCAGTTCTTC.

The chain links TRBV27 to TRBJ2-1; 9 bases match TRBD1. Trimming removed 3 bases from V and 3 bases from J; junction bases left unmatched: 3. Germline V gene lookup returns CDR1 MNHEY and CDR2 SMNVEV (reference sequence). The CDR3 sequence is 15 residues long. The CDR3 DNA is TGTGCCAGCAGTTTCGAGGACAGGGGCTACAATGAGCAGTTCTTC. Encoded protein: CASSFEDRGYNEQFF.

A few counts support this clone. The rearrangement links TRBV6-5 to TRBJ2-7; TRBD2 is a possible D gene (6 bases). Germline V gives CDR1 MNHEY, CDR2 SVGAGI. V lost 0 bases and J 3 bases, leaving 12 bases between the germline ends. The CDR3 is 15 amino acids. DNA of the CDR3: TGTGCCAGCAGTTACTCCCCCCAGGGAGGCTACGAGCAGTACTTC. Translation gives CASSYSPQGGYEQYF.

J is TRBJ2-7 and V is TRBV24-1, with 8 bases matching TRBD2. The CDR3 sequence is 15 residues long. Trimming took 5 bases from V and 6 from J; bases not matched to a gene: 11. Per germline, CDR1 KGHDR and CDR2 SFDVKD. The chain's CDR3 is CATSGAGAGIREQYF. The CDR3, as DNA: TGTGCCACCAGTGGAGCGGGGGCGGGGATTCGCGAGCAGTACTTC.

The chain combines TRBV7-8 with TRBJ2-3; 9 nucleotides match TRBD2. This CDR3 comprises 17 residues. CDR1 and CDR2 from the germline V gene are SGHVS and FQNEAQ. With V trimmed by 2 bases and J by 0 bases, 6 bases remained unmatched. CDR3 DNA sequence: TGTGCCAGCAGCTTATGGCCTAGCGGGACTAGCACAGATACGCAGTATTTT. Residues: CASSLWPSGTSTDTQYF.